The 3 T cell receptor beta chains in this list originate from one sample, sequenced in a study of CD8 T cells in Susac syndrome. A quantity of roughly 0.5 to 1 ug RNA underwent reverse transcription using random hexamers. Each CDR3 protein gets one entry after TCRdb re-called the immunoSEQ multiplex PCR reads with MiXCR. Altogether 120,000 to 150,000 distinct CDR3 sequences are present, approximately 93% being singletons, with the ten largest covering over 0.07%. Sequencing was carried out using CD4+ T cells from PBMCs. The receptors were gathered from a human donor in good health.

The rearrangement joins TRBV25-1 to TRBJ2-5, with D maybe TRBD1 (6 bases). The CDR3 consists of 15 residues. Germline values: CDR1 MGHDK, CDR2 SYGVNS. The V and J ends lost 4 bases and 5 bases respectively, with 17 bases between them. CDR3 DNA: TGTGCCAGCAGTGTTCCCAGGGGTCAGGGGGAGACCCAGTACTTC. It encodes CASSVPRGQGETQYF.

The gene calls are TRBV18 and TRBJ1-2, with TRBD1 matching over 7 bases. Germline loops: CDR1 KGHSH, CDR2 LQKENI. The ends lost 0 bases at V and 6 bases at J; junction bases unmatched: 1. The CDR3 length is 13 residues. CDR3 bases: TGTGCCAGCTCACCACCGGACAGGAATGGCTACACCTTC. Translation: CASSPPDRNGYTF.

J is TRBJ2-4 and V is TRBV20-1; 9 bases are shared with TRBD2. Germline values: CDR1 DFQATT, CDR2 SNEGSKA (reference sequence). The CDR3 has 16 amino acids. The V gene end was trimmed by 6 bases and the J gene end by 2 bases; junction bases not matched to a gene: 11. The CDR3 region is CSAGGLAGRTKNIQYF. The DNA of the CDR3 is TGCAGTGCCGGCGGGCTAGCGGGACGGACCAAAAACATTCAGTACTTC.